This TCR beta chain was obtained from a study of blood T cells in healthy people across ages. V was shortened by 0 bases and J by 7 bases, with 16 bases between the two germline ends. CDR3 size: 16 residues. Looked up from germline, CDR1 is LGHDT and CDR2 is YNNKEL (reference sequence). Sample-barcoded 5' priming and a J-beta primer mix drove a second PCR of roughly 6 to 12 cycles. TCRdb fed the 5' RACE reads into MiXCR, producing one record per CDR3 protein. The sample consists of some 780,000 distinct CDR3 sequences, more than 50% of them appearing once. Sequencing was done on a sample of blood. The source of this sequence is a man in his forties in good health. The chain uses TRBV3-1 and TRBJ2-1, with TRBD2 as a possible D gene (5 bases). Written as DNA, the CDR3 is TGTGCCAGCAGCCAAGATCTGCGGGTACGGGTAAATGAGCAGTTCTTC. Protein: CASSQDLRVRVNEQFF.